The present T cell receptor (beta chain) was sequenced within a study of T cells in Graves' hyperthyroidism and ophthalmopathy. Whole-study results and caveats: Most thyroid-expanded clonotypes above 0.001 were also found in blood. Ophthalmopathy, as predicted by the model, came a median around 6.7 months after the prediction.

V was trimmed by 3 bases and J by 4 bases, leaving 10 bases between them. The CDR3 totals 14 residues. Regions amplified from RNA transcripts were the TCR beta CDR3 regions. Initially, a first-round RT-PCR of the TCR CDR3 employed the HTBI primer set. TCRdb reanalysed the multiplex PCR reads using MiXCR and keeps one entry per CDR3 protein. The sample shows more than 500,000 distinct CDR3 sequences, 15% to 20% of them seen only once. The sample holds many counts of this clonotype. Antigen unknown. Recently diagnosed hyperthyroidism of less than 2 months' duration affected patients aged 18 to 65. The chain has TRBV12-3 or TRBV12-4 and TRBJ1-5; the D is unclear. The specimen sequenced was blood. This TCR was sampled from a young woman with Graves' hyperthyroidism. CDR3 residues: CASSFSRKNQPQHF. Here the CDR3 DNA reads TGTGCCAGCAGTTTTTCCCGGAAGAATCAGCCCCAGCATTTT.